This T cell receptor (beta chain) was sequenced during a study of sequential checkpoint blockade in melanoma. The CDR3 extends over 16 amino acids. V shed 4 bases, J shed 7 bases, and the junction held 4 bases outside the gene matches. Germline CDR1 reads SEHNR; CDR2 reads FQNEAQ (reference sequence). Treatment of the sample: randomized to nivolumab then ipilimumab (arm A) or the reverse (arm B). TCRdb's copy holds only in-frame clones and misses some; the assay was immunoSEQ multiplex PCR. The data show 30,000 or so clones, roughly 85% seen once. The chain combines TRBV7-9 with TRBJ2-2; 15 bases fit TRBD2. This TCR was sampled from a human donor with melanoma. The sample consisted of CD8+ T cells sorted from blood (inferred from file names), taken from a patient given nivolumab and ipilimumab in sequence. CDR3 nucleotide sequence: TGTGCCAGCAGCTCCGGACTAGCGGGAGGGATCGGGGAGCTGTTTTTT. Protein product: CASSSGLAGGIGELFF.